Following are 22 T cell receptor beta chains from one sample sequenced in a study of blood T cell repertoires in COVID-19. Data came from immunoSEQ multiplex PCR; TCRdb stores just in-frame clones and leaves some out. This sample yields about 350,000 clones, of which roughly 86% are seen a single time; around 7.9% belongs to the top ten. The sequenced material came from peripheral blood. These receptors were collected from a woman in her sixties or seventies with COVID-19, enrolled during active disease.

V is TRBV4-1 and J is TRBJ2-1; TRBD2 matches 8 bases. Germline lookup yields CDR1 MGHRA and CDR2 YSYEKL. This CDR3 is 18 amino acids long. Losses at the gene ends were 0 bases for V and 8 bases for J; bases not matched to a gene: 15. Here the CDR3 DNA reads TGCGCCAGCAGCCAAGATTCGGGGATTGGGACTAGGTCATATGAGCAGTTCTTC. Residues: CASSQDSGIGTRSYEQFF.

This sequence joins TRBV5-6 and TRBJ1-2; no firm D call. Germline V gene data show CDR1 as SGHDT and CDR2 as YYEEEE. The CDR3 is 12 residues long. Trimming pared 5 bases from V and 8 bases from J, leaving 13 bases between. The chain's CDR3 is CASSFSYSGYTF. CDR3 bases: TGTGCCAGCAGTTTCTCCTATTCCGGCTACACCTTC. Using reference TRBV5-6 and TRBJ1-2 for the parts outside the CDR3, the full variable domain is DAGVTQSPTHLIKTRGQQVTLRCSPKSGHDTVSWYQQALGQGPQFIFQYYEEEERQRGNFPDRFSGHQFPNYSSELNVNALLLGDSALYLCASSFSYSGYTFGSGTRLTVV.

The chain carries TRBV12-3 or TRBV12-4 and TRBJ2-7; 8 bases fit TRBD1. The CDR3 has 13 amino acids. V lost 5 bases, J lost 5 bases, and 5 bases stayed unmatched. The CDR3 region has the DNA TGTGCCAGCAGTGACGGACAGGGCAACGAGCAGTACTTC. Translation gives CASSDGQGNEQYF.

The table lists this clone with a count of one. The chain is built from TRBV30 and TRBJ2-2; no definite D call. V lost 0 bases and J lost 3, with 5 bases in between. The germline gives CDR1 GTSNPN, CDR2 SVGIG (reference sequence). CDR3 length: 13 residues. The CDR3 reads CAWSVSDTGELFF. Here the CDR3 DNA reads TGTGCCTGGAGTGTATCGGACACCGGGGAGCTGTTTTTT.

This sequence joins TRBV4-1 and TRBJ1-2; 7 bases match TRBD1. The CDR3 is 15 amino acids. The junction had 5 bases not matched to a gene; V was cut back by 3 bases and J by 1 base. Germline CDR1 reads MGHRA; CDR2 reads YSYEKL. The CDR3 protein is CASSQAGGFNYGYTF. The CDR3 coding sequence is TGCGCCAGCAGCCAGGCAGGGGGATTTAACTATGGCTACACCTTC.

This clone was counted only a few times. The CDR3 nucleotides read TGTGCCAGTAGATATCTAGCTGTCGATGGCTACACCTTC. Protein product: CASRYLAVDGYTF. V gene TRBV19 combines with J gene TRBJ1-2, with D uncertain. Trimming removed 6 bases at V and 6 bases at J, with 14 bases between. CDR3 length equals 13 residues. CDR1 and CDR2 (germline): LNHDA, SQIVND (reference sequence).

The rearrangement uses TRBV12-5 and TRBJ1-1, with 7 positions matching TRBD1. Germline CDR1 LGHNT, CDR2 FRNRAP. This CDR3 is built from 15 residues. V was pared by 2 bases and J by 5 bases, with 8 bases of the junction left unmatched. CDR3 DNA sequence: TGTGCTAGTGGTTTGTCCGGAGGGGGCACAACTGAAGCTTTCTTT. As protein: CASGLSGGGTTEAFF.

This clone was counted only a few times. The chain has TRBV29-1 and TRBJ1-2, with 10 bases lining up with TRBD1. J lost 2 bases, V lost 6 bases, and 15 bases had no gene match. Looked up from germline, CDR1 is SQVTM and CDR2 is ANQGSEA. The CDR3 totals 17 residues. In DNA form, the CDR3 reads TGCAGCGTAGCCGGGACAGGGGCTGCTAAACTCAACTATGGCTACACCTTC. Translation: CSVAGTGAAKLNYGYTF.

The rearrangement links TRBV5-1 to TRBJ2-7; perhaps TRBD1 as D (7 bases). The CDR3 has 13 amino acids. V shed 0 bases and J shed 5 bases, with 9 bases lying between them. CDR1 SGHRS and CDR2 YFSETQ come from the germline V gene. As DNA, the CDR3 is TGCGCCAGCAGCTTGGGCAGGGGGGACGAGCAGTACTTC. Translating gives CASSLGRGDEQYF.

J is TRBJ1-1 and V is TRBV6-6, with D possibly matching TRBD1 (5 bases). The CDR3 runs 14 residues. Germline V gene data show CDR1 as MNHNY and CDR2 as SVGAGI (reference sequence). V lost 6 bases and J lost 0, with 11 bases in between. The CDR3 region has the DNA TGTGCCAGCAGCTGGACATCCATGAACACTGAAGCTTTCTTT. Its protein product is CASSWTSMNTEAFF.

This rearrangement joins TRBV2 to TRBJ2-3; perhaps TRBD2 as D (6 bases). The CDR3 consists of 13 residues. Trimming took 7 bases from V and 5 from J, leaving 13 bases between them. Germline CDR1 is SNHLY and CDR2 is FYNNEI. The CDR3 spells CASTGVGEDTQYF. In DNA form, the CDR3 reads TGTGCCAGCACGGGGGTCGGGGAAGATACGCAGTATTTT.

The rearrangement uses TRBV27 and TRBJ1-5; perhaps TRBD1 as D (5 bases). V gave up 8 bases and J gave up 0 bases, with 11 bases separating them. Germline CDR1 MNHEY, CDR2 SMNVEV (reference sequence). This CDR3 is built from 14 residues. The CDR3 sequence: CASHPGGSNQPQHF. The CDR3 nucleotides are TGTGCCAGCCACCCGGGGGGTAGCAATCAGCCCCAGCATTTT.

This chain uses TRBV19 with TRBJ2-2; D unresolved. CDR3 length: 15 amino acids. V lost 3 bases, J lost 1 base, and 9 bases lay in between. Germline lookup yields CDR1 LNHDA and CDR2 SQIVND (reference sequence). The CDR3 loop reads CASSILILNTGELFF. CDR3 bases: TGTGCCAGTAGTATTCTTATACTGAACACCGGGGAGCTGTTTTTT.

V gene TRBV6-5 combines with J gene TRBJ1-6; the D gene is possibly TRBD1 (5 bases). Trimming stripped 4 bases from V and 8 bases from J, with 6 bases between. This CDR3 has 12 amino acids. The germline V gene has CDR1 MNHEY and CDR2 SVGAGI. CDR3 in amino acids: CASSSGYSPLHF. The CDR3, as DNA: TGTGCCAGCAGTTCAGGGTATTCACCCCTCCACTTT.

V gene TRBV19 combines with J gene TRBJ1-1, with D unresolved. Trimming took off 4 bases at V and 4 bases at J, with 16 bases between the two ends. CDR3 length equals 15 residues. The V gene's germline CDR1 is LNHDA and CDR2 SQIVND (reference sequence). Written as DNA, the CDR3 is TGTGCCAGTAGTAAGCGGAGGGAGGTTCGCACTGAAGCTTTCTTT. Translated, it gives CASSKRREVRTEAFF.

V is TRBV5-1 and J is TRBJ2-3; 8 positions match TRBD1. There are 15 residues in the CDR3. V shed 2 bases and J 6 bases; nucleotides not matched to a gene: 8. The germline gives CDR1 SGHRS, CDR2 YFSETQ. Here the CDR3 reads CASSFWRTGLDTQYF. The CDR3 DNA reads TGCGCCAGCAGCTTTTGGCGGACAGGGTTGGATACGCAGTATTTT.

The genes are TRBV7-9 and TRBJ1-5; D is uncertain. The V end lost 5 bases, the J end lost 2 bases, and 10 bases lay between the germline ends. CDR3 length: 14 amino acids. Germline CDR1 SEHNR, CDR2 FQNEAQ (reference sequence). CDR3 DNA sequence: TGTGCCAGCAGCCGCGTCGGAGGCAATCAGCCCCAGCATTTT. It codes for CASSRVGGNQPQHF.

This CDR3 is CASSPWAGEAGEQFF. In DNA, the CDR3 is TGTGCCAGCTCACCATGGGCGGGGGAAGCGGGTGAGCAGTTCTTC. J is TRBJ2-1 and V is TRBV18, with 7 bases that match TRBD2. V was clipped by 2 bases and J by 9 bases; unmatched bases: 10. From germline, CDR1 is KGHSH and CDR2 LQKENI. This CDR3 region has 15 residues.

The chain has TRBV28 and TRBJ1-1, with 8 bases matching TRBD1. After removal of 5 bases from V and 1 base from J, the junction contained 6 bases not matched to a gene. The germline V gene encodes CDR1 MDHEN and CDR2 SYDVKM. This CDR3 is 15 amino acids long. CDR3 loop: CASSPPGGANTEAFF. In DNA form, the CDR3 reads TGTGCCAGCAGTCCCCCAGGGGGCGCGAACACTGAAGCTTTCTTT.

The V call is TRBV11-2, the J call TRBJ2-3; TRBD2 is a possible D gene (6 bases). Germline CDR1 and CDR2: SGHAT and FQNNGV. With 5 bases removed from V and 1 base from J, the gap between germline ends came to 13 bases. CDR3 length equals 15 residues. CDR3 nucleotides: TGTGCCAGCAGCGAAAGCGGGTCACGCACAGATACGCAGTATTTT. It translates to CASSESGSRTDTQYF.

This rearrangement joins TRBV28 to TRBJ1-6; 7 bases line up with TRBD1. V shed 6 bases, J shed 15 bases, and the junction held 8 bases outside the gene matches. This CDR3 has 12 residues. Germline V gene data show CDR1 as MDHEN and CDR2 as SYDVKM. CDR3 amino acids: CASSSGQLNLHF. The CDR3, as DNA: TGTGCCAGCAGCTCGGGACAGCTAAACCTCCACTTT.

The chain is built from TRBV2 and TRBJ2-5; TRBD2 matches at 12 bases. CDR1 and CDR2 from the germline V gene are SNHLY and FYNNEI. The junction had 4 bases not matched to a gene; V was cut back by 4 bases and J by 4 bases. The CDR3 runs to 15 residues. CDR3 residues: CASSGLAGDGETQYF. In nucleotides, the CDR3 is TGTGCCAGCAGTGGACTAGCGGGGGACGGAGAGACCCAGTACTTC.